These T cell receptor beta chains were read from a single sample in a study of OX40 agonist ivuxolimab in advanced cancers. Here immunoSEQ multiplex PCR was the method, and the copy in TCRdb shows in-frame clones only, minus some. The sample shows about 21,000 clones, around 80% of them seen only once. The source material was CD4+ or CD8+ T cells sorted from blood, sampled in a trial of the OX40 agonist ivuxolimab. The receptors stem from an adult with an advanced solid tumor such as melanoma, head and neck, liver or kidney cancer. Both conserved end residues are part of each CDR3.

j_gene: TRBJ1-1
v_gene: TRBV5-1
CDR3aa: CASGDTTEAFF

j_gene: TRBJ2-2
v_gene: TRBV7-3
CDR3aa: CASSLQGHTGELFF

j_gene: TRBJ2-5
v_gene: TRBV6-1
CDR3aa: CASSEYQETQYF

j_gene: TRBJ1-1
v_gene: TRBV4-3
CDR3aa: CASSQVGTGNTEAFF

j_gene: TRBJ2-1
v_gene: TRBV6-6
CDR3aa: CASSVAEPAYNEQFF

j_gene: TRBJ1-2
v_gene: TRBV19
CDR3aa: CASSIDHQSSSISGYTF

j_gene: TRBJ2-3
v_gene: TRBV19
CDR3aa: CASSLDRDTQYF

j_gene: TRBJ1-1
v_gene: TRBV19
CDR3aa: CASSIDLSVGGREAFF

j_gene: TRBJ2-7
v_gene: TRBV6-6
CDR3aa: CASSYSGGPLYF

j_gene: TRBJ2-2
v_gene: TRBV10-3
CDR3aa: CAISSASTGELFF

j_gene: TRBJ2-5
v_gene: TRBV4-1
CDR3aa: CASSRPGTSGGGTQYF

j_gene: TRBJ1-1
v_gene: TRBV18
CDR3aa: CASSPPIRAKGTEAFF

j_gene: TRBJ2-7
v_gene: TRBV27
CDR3aa: CASSPTPWGEQYF

j_gene: TRBJ1-2
v_gene: TRBV10-3
CDR3aa: CAISEPFNPSLAEANYGYTF

j_gene: TRBJ2-2
v_gene: TRBV29-1
CDR3aa: CSVSLGSSNTGELFF

j_gene: TRBJ2-7
v_gene: TRBV14
CDR3aa: CASSQEAGAPYEQYF

j_gene: TRBJ2-3
v_gene: TRBV7-3
CDR3aa: CASSSGTSGSGTQYF

j_gene: TRBJ2-7
v_gene: TRBV6-6
CDR3aa: CASTGSPSYEQYF

j_gene: TRBJ2-2
v_gene: TRBV29-1
CDR3aa: CSVRGQPNTGELFF

j_gene: TRBJ2-3
v_gene: TRBV14
CDR3aa: CASSLGTGVDTQYF

j_gene: TRBJ2-3
v_gene: TRBV6-5
CDR3aa: CASRLEAGRTDTQYF

j_gene: TRBJ1-1
v_gene: TRBV18
CDR3aa: CASSPIDGNTEAFF

j_gene: TRBJ2-7
v_gene: TRBV4-2
CDR3aa: CASSQEGQASYEQYF